The sequence of this T cell receptor (beta chain) was determined in a study of blood T cell repertoires in COVID-19. TCRdb's copy holds only in-frame clones and misses some; the assay was immunoSEQ multiplex PCR. The sample lists around 240,000 clones, around four fifths occurring once. The sequence came from a woman of 80 years or more with acute or convalescent COVID-19. The sample was peripheral blood.

The CDR3: CASSYSKVADTQYF. As DNA, the CDR3 is TGTGCCAGCAGTTACTCGAAAGTTGCGGATACGCAGTATTTT. The chain recombines TRBV6-2 or TRBV6-3 with TRBJ2-3; D is unresolved. The CDR3 spans 14 residues. V was trimmed by 0 bases and J by 6 bases, leaving 10 bases between them. Germline CDR1 MNHEY, CDR2 SVGEGT.